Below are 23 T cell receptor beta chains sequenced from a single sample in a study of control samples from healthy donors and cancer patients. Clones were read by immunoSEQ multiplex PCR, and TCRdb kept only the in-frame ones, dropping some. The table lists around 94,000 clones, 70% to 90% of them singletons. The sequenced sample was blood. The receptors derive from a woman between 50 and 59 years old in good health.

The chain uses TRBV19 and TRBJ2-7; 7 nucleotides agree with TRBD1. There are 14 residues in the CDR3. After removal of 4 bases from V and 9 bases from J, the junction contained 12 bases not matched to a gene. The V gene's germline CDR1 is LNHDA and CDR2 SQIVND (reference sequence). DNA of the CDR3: TGTGCCAGTAGTAAGGGGGCGGGCCCTCGCGGGCAGTACTTC. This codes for CASSKGAGPRGQYF.

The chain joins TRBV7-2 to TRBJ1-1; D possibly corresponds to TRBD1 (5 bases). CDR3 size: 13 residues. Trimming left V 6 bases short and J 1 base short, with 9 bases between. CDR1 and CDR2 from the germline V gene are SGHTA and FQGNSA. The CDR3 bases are TGTGCCAGCAGTCTTGACAGGAACACTGAAGCTTTCTTT. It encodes CASSLDRNTEAFF.

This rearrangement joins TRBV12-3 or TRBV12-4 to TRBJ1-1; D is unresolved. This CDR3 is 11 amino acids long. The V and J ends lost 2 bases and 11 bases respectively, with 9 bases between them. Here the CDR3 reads CASSLRDRAFF. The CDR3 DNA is TGTGCCAGCAGTTTAAGAGATAGGGCTTTCTTT.

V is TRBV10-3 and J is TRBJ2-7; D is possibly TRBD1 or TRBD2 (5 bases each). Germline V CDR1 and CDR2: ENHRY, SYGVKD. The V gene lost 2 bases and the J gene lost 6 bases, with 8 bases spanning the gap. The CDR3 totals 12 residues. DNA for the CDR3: TGTGCCATCAGTGAGGGGGGTTCCGAGCAGTACTTC. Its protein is CAISEGGSEQYF.

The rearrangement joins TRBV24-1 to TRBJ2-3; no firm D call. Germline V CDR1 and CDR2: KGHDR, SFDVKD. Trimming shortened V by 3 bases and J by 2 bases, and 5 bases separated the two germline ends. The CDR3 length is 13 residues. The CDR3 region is CATSDQNTDTQYF. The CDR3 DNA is TGTGCCACCAGTGATCAAAACACAGATACGCAGTATTTT.

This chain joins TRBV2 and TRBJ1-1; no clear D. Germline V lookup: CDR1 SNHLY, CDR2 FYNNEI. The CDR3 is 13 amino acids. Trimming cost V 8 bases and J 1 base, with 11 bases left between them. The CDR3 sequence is CASGSTGNTEAFF. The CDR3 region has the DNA TGTGCCAGCGGATCGACCGGGAACACTGAAGCTTTCTTT.

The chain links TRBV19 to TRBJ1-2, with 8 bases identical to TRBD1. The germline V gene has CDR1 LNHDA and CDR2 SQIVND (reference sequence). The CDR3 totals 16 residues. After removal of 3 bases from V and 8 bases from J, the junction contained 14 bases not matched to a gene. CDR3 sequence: CASSMGLGGQGGGYTF. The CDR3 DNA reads TGTGCCAGTAGTATGGGCTTGGGTGGACAGGGAGGCGGCTACACCTTC.

CDR3 sequence: CASSSQLQGNTEAFF. DNA for the CDR3: TGTGCCAGCAGCTCCCAACTACAGGGGAACACTGAAGCTTTCTTT. J is TRBJ1-1 and V is TRBV13, with D tentatively TRBD1 (6 bases). Trimming cost V 4 bases and J 1 base, with 13 bases left between them. Looked up from germline, CDR1 is PRHDT and CDR2 is FYEKMQ (reference sequence). This CDR3 has 15 amino acids.

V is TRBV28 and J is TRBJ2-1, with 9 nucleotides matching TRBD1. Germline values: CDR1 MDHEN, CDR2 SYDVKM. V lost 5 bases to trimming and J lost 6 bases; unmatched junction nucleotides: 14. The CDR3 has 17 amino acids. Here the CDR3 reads CASSPPRGGQGINEQFF. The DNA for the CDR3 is TGTGCCAGCAGTCCTCCAAGGGGGGGACAGGGTATCAATGAGCAGTTCTTC.

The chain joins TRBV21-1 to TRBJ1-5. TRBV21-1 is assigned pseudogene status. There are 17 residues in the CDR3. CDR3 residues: CASSPCLTTGGNQPQHF. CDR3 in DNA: TGTGCCAGCAGCCCCTGTCTGACCACGGGGGGCAATCAGCCCCAGCATTTT.

In DNA, the CDR3 is TGTGCCAGCAGCTTGTTGAGCACAGATACGCAGTATTTT. Translated: CASSLLSTDTQYF. The J gene is TRBJ2-3, the V gene TRBV7-3, with D uncertain. Trimming shortened V by 3 bases and J by 0 bases, and 4 bases separated the two germline ends. The CDR3 sequence is 13 residues long. Germline CDR1 reads SGHTA; CDR2 reads FQGTGA.

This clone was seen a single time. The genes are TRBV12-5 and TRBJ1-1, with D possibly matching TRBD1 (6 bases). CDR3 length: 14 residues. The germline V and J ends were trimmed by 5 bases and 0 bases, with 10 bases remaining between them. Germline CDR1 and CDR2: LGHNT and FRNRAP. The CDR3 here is CASGRGDMNTEAFF. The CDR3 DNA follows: TGTGCTAGTGGTAGGGGGGACATGAACACTGAAGCTTTCTTT. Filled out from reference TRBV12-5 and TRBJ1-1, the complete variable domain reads DARVTQTPRHKVTEMGQEVTMRCQPILGHNTVFWYRQTMMQGLELLAYFRNRAPLDDSGMPKDRFSAEMPDATLATLKIQPSEPRDSAVYFCASGRGDMNTEAFFGQGTRLTVV.

As DNA, the CDR3 is TGCGCCAGCAGCTTTTATCCGGGACACGAGGGAGGGGAGACCCAGTACTTC. This sequence encodes CASSFYPGHEGGETQYF. The rearrangement joins TRBV4-1 to TRBJ2-5; D may be TRBD2 (7 bases). The CDR3 is made up of 17 amino acids. V was clipped by 5 bases and J by 5 bases, with 24 bases between them. CDR1 MGHRA and CDR2 YSYEKL come from the germline V gene.

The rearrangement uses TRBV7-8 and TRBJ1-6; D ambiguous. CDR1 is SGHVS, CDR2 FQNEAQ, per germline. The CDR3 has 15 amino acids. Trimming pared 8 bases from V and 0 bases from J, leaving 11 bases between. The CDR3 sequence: CASAPLSSYNSPLHF. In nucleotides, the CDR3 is TGTGCCAGCGCCCCCTTAAGCTCCTATAATTCACCCCTCCACTTT.

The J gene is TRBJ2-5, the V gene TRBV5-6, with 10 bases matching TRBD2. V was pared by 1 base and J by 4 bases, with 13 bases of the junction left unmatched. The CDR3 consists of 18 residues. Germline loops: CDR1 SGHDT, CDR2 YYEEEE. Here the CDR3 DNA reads TGTGCCAGCAGCTTGTACGGGACTAGCGCGAGATGGGGAGAGACCCAGTACTTC. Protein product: CASSLYGTSARWGETQYF.

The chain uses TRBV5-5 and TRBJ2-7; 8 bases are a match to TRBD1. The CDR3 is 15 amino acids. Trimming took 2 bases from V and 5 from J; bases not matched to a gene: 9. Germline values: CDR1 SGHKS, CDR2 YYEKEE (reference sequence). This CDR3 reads CASSLLDRGNDEQYF. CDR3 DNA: TGTGCCAGCAGCTTACTTGACAGGGGAAACGACGAGCAGTACTTC.

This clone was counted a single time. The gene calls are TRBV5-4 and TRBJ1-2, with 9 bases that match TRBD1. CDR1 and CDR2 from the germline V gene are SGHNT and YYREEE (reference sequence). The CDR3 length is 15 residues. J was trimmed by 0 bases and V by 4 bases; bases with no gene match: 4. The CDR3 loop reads CASSARDRANYGYTF. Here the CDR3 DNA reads TGTGCCAGCAGCGCCCGGGACAGGGCTAACTATGGCTACACCTTC.

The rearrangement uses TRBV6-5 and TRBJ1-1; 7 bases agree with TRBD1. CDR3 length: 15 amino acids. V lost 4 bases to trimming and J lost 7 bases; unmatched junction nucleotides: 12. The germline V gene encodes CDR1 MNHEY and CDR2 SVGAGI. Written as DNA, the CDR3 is TGTGCCAGCAGTTCACAGGGGACGCGGTTGCTTGAAGCTTTCTTT. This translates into CASSSQGTRLLEAFF.

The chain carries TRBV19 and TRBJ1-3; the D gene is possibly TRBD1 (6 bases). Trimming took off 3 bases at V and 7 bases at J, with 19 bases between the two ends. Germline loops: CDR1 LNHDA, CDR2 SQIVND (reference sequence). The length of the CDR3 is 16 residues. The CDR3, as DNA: TGTGCCAGTAGTATGGAGGGGAGATCTCAGGGGAACACCATATATTTT. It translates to CASSMEGRSQGNTIYF.

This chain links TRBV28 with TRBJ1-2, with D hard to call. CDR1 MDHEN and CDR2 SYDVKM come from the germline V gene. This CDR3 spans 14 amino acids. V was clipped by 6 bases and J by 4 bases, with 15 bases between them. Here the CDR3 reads CASRVNRGSYGYTF. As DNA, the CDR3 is TGTGCCAGCAGGGTTAATCGCGGCAGCTATGGCTACACCTTC.

CDR3 coding DNA: TGTGCCAGCTCACCGCTTAATCGGGCCATAAGCGAGTCTGGGGCCAACGTCCTGACTTTC. Translation gives CASSPLNRAISESGANVLTF. The chain joins TRBV18 to TRBJ2-6; D remains ambiguous. The germline V gene has CDR1 KGHSH and CDR2 LQKENI. The CDR3 has 20 residues. With 3 bases removed from V and 1 base from J, the gap between germline ends came to 22 bases. Supplemented by reference TRBV18 and TRBJ2-6, the full variable domain reads NAGVMQNPRHLVRRRGQEARLRCSPMKGHSHVYWYRQLPEEGLKFMVYLQKENIIDESGMPKERFSAEFPKEGPSILRIQQVVRGDSAAYFCASSPLNRAISESGANVLTFGAGSRLTVL.

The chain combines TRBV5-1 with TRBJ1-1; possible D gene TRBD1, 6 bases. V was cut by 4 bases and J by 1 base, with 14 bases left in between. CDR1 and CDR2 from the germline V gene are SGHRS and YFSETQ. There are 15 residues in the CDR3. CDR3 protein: CASSPTPGQNTEAFF. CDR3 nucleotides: TGCGCCAGCAGCCCGACACCGGGACAGAACACTGAAGCTTTCTTT.

The CDR3 region is CASSYSGTSGGANLAKNIQYF. The CDR3 coding sequence is TGTGCCAGCAGTTACTCCGGGACTAGCGGGGGGGCCAACCTAGCCAAAAACATTCAGTACTTC. J is TRBJ2-4 and V is TRBV6-2 or TRBV6-3; 16 nucleotides agree with TRBD2. The CDR3 length is 21 residues. V gave up 0 bases and J gave up 0 bases; unmatched junction bases: 8. CDR1 is MNHEY, CDR2 SVGEGT, per germline.